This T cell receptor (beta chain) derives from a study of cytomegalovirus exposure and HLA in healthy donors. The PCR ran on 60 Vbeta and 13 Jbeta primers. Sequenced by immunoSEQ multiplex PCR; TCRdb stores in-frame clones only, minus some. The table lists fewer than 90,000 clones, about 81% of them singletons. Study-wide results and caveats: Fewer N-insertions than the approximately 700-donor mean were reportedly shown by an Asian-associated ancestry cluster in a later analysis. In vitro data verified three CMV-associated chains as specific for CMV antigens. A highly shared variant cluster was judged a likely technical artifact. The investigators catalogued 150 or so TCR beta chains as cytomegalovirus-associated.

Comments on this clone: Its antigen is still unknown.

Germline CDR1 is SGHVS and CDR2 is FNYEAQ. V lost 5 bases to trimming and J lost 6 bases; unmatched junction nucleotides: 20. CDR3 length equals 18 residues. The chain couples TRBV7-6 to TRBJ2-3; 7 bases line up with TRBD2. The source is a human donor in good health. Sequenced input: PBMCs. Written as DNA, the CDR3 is TGTGCCAGCAGCCCCACGGGAGGTACTAGGATCGGGAGGGATACGCAGTATTTT. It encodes CASSPTGGTRIGRDTQYF.